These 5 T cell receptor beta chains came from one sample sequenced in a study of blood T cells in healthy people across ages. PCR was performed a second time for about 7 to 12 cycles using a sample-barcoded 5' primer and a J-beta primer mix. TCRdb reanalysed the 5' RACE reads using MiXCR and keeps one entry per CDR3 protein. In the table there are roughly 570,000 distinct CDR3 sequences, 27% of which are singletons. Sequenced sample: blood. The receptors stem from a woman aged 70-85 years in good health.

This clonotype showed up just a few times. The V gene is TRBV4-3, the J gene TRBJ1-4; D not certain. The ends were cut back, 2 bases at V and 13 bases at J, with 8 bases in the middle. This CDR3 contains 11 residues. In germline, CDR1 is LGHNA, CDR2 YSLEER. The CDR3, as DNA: TGCGCCAGCAGCCAAAGTGTAAGACTGTTTTTT. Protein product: CASSQSVRLFF.

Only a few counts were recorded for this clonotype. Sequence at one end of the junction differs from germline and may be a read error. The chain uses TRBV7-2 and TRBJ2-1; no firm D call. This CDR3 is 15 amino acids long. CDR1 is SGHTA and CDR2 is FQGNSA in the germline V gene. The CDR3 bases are TGTGCCAGCAGCTTCGTCTGGAGCTCCTACAATGAGCGGTTCTTC. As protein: CASSFVWSSYNERFF. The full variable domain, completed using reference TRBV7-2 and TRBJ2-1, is GAGVSQSPSNKVTEKGKDVELRCDPISGHTALYWYRQSLGQGLEFLIYFQGNSAPDKSGLPSDRFSAERTGGSVSTLTIQRTQQEDSAVYLCASSFVWSSYNERFFGPGTRLTVL.

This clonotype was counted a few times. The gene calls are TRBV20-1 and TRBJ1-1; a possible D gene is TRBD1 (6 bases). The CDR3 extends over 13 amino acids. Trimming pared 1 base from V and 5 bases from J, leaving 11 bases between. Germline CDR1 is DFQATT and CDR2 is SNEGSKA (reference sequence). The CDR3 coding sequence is TGCAGTGCTAGAGGGAGGGGGGTTACTGAAGCTTTCTTT. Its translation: CSARGRGVTEAFF.

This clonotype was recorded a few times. The CDR3 here is CASRRQGTDTQYF. The CDR3, as DNA: TGTGCCAGCAGACGGCAGGGCACAGATACGCAGTATTTT. The rearrangement links TRBV6-5 to TRBJ2-3; D ambiguous. V was cut by 6 bases and J by 1 base, with 8 bases left in between. Germline CDR1 MNHEY, CDR2 SVGAGI. The CDR3 has 13 amino acids.

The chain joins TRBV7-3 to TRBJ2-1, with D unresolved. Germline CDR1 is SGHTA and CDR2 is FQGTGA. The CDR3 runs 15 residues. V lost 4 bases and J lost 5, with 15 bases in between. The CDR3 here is CASSSLLVGHNEQFF. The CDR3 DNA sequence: TGTGCCAGCAGCTCACTATTAGTTGGGCACAATGAGCAGTTCTTC.